The text below deals with one TCR beta chain. Its antigen is currently unknown. Profiling relied on immunoSEQ multiplex PCR, and the TCRdb table lists in-frame clones only, not all of them. Seen here are 5,200 or so clones, about 65% observed once, and the top ten hold about a quarter. The sample comes from a study of PD-1 blockade in classical Hodgkin lymphoma. Whole-study findings and limits: Relapsed/refractory patients reportedly had lower baseline diversity than newly diagnosed patients.

The time point: cycle 4 day 1 (C4D1), after 5 to 7 weeks of nivolumab. All patients relapsed after autologous stem cell transplantation, and brentuximab vedotin exposure varied. The investigators isolated CD8+ T cells from thawed PBMCs using magnetic negative selection. With 2 bases clipped from V and 2 bases from J, the junction kept 8 bases outside the gene matches. This CDR3 region has 17 residues. Germline V gene lookup returns CDR1 SGHDT and CDR2 YYEEEE. The source is a human donor with classical Hodgkin lymphoma. The genes are TRBV5-6 and TRBJ2-3; TRBD2 matches at 10 bases. This specimen consisted of CD8+ T cells from blood, obtained before the fourth cycle of nivolumab. The CDR3 reads CASSFGTLAGVTDTQYF. CDR3 DNA sequence: TGTGCCAGCAGCTTCGGAACGCTAGCGGGAGTCACAGATACGCAGTATTTT.